This T cell receptor beta chain was identified in a study of human CD8 memory T cell subsets. General study findings and limits: Unlike effector memory cells, stem-like memory and precursor exhausted T cells displayed similarly high diversity.

UMI-labeled 5' RACE was used, and it produced the TCR beta libraries. TCRdb reprocessed the 5' RACE reads and stores each CDR3 protein as one record, lacking DNA. The data show around 9,700 distinct CDR3 sequences, and the top ten clones hold 15% to 17%. Its frequency marks this clonotype as medium-sized. Antigen specificity is unknown. The RNA's source was duplicate vials of approximately 150,000 sorted CD8+ T cells per subset. The TCR was taken from a human donor in good health. The sequenced sample consisted of CD8+ T cells from PBMCs.

The CDR3 here is CASSLTGGRTDTQYF. This rearrangement joins TRBV7-3 to TRBJ2-3; the D call from TCRdb, TRBD1, cannot be confirmed without DNA. Germline assignment: CDR1 SGHTA and CDR2 FQGTGA. This CDR3 is built from 15 residues.